The present entry profiles one T cell receptor beta chain with its context. Antigen specificity is unknown. The CDR3 sequence is 15 residues long. CDR1 is SGHVS, CDR2 FNYEAQ, per germline. V lost 0 bases and J 3 bases, leaving 11 bases between the germline ends. This sample is drawn from a study of blood T cells in healthy people across ages. Whole-study findings and limits: Leaving the PBMCs unsorted stopped any conclusive comparison of naive versus antigen-experienced cells.

Next came a second PCR, run for about 6 to 11 cycles, which used a sample-barcoded 5' primer along with a J-beta primer mix. TCRdb passed the 5' RACE reads through MiXCR, listing each CDR3 protein once. The repertoire has about 1.5 million distinct CDR3 sequences, approximately 42% of them found once; the top ten carry approximately 4%. The chain uses TRBV7-6 and TRBJ1-1; no clear D gene. This receptor was obtained from a woman aged 18-29 years in good health. The specimen was blood. CDR3 coding DNA: TGTGCCAGCAGCTTAGCGCCGAGTGCCGACACTGAAGCTTTCTTT. It codes for CASSLAPSADTEAFF.